What follows are 8 T cell receptor beta chains derived from one specimen sequenced in a study of T cells in Graves' hyperthyroidism and ophthalmopathy. Template material for amplifying TCR beta CDR3 regions consisted of RNA transcripts. First-round RT-PCR of the TCR CDR3 relied on the HTBI primer set. TCRdb called the multiplex PCR reads again in MiXCR, with one record for every CDR3 protein. The sample records 660,000 or so distinct CDR3 sequences, 45% being singletons. Sequenced sample: peripheral blood or thyroid tissue (not recorded which). These TCRs come from an adult man with Graves' disease, either hyperthyroidism or ophthalmopathy (not recorded which).

The gene calls are TRBV20-1 and TRBJ1-5; 7 bases match TRBD1. With V trimmed by 6 bases and J by 0 bases, 11 bases remained unmatched. The CDR3 extends over 16 amino acids. Germline CDR1 reads DFQATT; CDR2 reads SNEGSKA (reference sequence). This chain's CDR3 is CSANNDRDSSNQPQHF. The CDR3 bases are TGCAGTGCGAATAATGACAGGGACAGTAGCAATCAGCCCCAGCATTTT.

This chain connects TRBV13 to TRBJ1-1, with D possibly matching TRBD1 (5 bases). The germline V gene has CDR1 PRHDT and CDR2 FYEKMQ (reference sequence). The CDR3 is 16 amino acids. Trimming removed 5 bases from V and 1 base from J, with 17 bases in between. CDR3 in amino acids: CASSAQWGTGNTEAFF. DNA for the CDR3: TGTGCCAGCAGCGCCCAGTGGGGGACGGGGAACACTGAAGCTTTCTTT. The full variable domain, its missing parts supplied by reference TRBV13 and TRBJ1-1, is AAGVIQSPRHLIKEKRETATLKCYPIPRHDTVYWYQQGPGQDPQFLISFYEKMQSDKGSIPDRFSAQQFSDYHSELNMSSLELGDSALYFCASSAQWGTGNTEAFFGQGTRLTVV.

DNA for the CDR3: TGCAGCGCTGGTCGGGGGTCCTACGAGCAGTACTTC. Protein product: CSAGRGSYEQYF. The rearrangement links TRBV29-1 to TRBJ2-7; D perhaps matches TRBD2 (6 bases). This CDR3 contains 12 residues. V lost 7 bases to trimming and J lost 1 base, with 11 bases between them. Germline assignment: CDR1 SQVTM and CDR2 ANQGSEA.

The chain joins TRBV12-3 or TRBV12-4 to TRBJ1-4; D might be TRBD1 (5 bases). The V end lost 6 bases, the J end lost 0 bases, and 8 bases lay between the germline ends. This CDR3 has 14 residues. The CDR3 nucleotides are TGTGCCAGCAGAGACAGTGCAACTAATGAAAAACTGTTTTTT. Protein sequence: CASRDSATNEKLFF.

The chain links TRBV20-1 to TRBJ2-5, with D perhaps matching TRBD1 (6 bases). The ends were cut back, 5 bases at V and 5 bases at J, with 15 bases in the middle. CDR1 DFQATT and CDR2 SNEGSKA come from the germline V gene (reference sequence). This CDR3 is built from 13 residues. The CDR3 region is CSAGAVDRETQYF. The CDR3 DNA reads TGCAGTGCTGGAGCCGTCGACAGGGAGACCCAGTACTTC.

V is TRBV24-1 and J is TRBJ2-5, with 15 positions matching TRBD2. Germline V CDR1 and CDR2: KGHDR, SFDVKD. V trimming: 7 bases; J trimming: 0 bases; junction bases outside the gene matches: 11. There are 19 residues in the CDR3. CDR3: CATSASGTSGRPYQETQYF. The CDR3 DNA reads as TGTGCCACCAGCGCCAGCGGGACTAGCGGGAGGCCGTACCAAGAGACCCAGTACTTC.

The V and J genes are TRBV28 and TRBJ1-2; 9 bases line up with TRBD1. With V trimmed by 1 base and J by 8 bases, 5 bases remained unmatched. CDR3 size: 14 residues. Germline V gene data show CDR1 as MDHEN and CDR2 as SYDVKM. The CDR3 loop is CASSLLWDRVGYTF. CDR3 nucleotides: TGTGCCAGCAGTTTATTATGGGACAGGGTCGGCTACACCTTC.

This clonotype has a count of ten or more. V is TRBV2 and J is TRBJ2-5, with D uncertain. The CDR3 is made up of 13 amino acids. The germline V gene encodes CDR1 SNHLY and CDR2 FYNNEI. The V and J ends lost 6 bases and 5 bases respectively, with 13 bases between them. The CDR3 is CASSPQDRETQYF. CDR3 DNA: TGTGCCAGCAGCCCCCAAGACCGGGAGACCCAGTACTTC.